A selection of T cell receptor beta chains follows, all from one sample in a study of cytomegalovirus exposure and HLA in healthy donors. This table comes from immunoSEQ multiplex PCR, and its TCRdb copy is limited to in-frame clones, with some not included. The repertoire holds under 250,000 clones, with roughly 72% as singletons. The sequencing input was PBMCs. All receptors come from a young man in good health and CMV-seronegative. Both conserved end residues are trimmed from each CDR3. Fields, in order: V gene, J gene, CDR3 protein.

v_call: TRBV10-1; j_call: TRBJ2-3; cdr3_aa: ASSSDRISSTDTQY
v_call: TRBV4-1; j_call: TRBJ1-5; cdr3_aa: ASSQVTGSNQPQH
v_call: TRBV28; j_call: TRBJ1-5; cdr3_aa: ASSSPTRGVEQPQH
v_call: TRBV7-2; j_call: TRBJ1-2; cdr3_aa: ASSAFRGGYT
v_call: TRBV7-9; j_call: TRBJ1-5; cdr3_aa: ASSLDSGLMVSNQPQH
v_call: TRBV6-4; j_call: TRBJ2-7; cdr3_aa: ASVEGKREGRREQY
v_call: TRBV4-1; j_call: TRBJ1-5; cdr3_aa: ASSRQGRYSNQPQH
v_call: TRBV5-1; j_call: TRBJ1-1; cdr3_aa: ASSLGASEAF
v_call: TRBV29-1; j_call: TRBJ2-5; cdr3_aa: SVGVQGAETQY
v_call: TRBV19; j_call: TRBJ1-1; cdr3_aa: ASRYRGQRAEAF
v_call: TRBV11-3; j_call: TRBJ2-1; cdr3_aa: ASRGRNSNEQF
v_call: TRBV9; j_call: TRBJ2-7; cdr3_aa: ASSVASGTYEQY
v_call: TRBV9; j_call: TRBJ2-2; cdr3_aa: ASSVDDPGTAGTGELF
v_call: TRBV5-6; j_call: TRBJ2-7; cdr3_aa: ASSFLAGSYEQY
v_call: TRBV5-1; j_call: TRBJ1-4; cdr3_aa: ASSSGQNNEKLF
v_call: TRBV5-1; j_call: TRBJ2-7; cdr3_aa: ASRGQGVFSYEQY
v_call: TRBV7-9; j_call: TRBJ2-5; cdr3_aa: ASSATGSVVETQY
v_call: TRBV11-2; j_call: TRBJ2-7; cdr3_aa: ASSTGGSYEQY
v_call: TRBV2; j_call: TRBJ1-5; cdr3_aa: ASSGQGNGNQPQH
v_call: TRBV10-1; j_call: TRBJ2-3; cdr3_aa: ASSGSGREGTDTQY
v_call: TRBV6-1; j_call: TRBJ1-5; cdr3_aa: ATDSNYSNQPQH
v_call: TRBV25-1; j_call: TRBJ2-7; cdr3_aa: ASSEVGTSGKGGEQY
v_call: TRBV4-1; j_call: TRBJ1-3; cdr3_aa: ASSQGVDTGSPGNTIY
v_call: TRBV28; j_call: TRBJ2-1; cdr3_aa: ASRSSGSIYNEQF
v_call: TRBV13; j_call: TRBJ2-1; cdr3_aa: ASSEDRGRERF
v_call: TRBV21-1; j_call: TRBJ1-1; cdr3_aa: ASNRTGMNTEAF
v_call: TRBV27; j_call: TRBJ2-4; cdr3_aa: ASSLGTSGSVKGNIQY
v_call: TRBV5-4; j_call: TRBJ1-1; cdr3_aa: ASSLDGGYGFEAF
v_call: TRBV6-6; j_call: TRBJ2-1; cdr3_aa: ASRRESYNEQF
v_call: TRBV6-5; j_call: TRBJ1-5; cdr3_aa: ASSYNSYSNQPQH
v_call: TRBV18; j_call: TRBJ1-2; cdr3_aa: ASSPRQEGGDGYT
v_call: TRBV5-1; j_call: TRBJ2-1; cdr3_aa: ASSLRQGYYNEQF
v_call: TRBV30; j_call: TRBJ1-2; cdr3_aa: AWEGQGIYGYT
v_call: TRBV13; j_call: TRBJ2-1; cdr3_aa: ASSTERQGSVNEQF
v_call: TRBV27; j_call: TRBJ2-3; cdr3_aa: ASSSGTGGAGGPTDTQY
v_call: TRBV5-4; j_call: TRBJ2-7; cdr3_aa: ASSLWAGKNFAYEQY
v_call: TRBV29-1; j_call: TRBJ1-1; cdr3_aa: SVVKDFNTEAF
v_call: TRBV7-3; j_call: TRBJ2-7; cdr3_aa: ASSLTSIPGYEQY
v_call: TRBV13; j_call: TRBJ1-5; cdr3_aa: ASSLGRGQGNQPQH
v_call: TRBV28; j_call: TRBJ2-7; cdr3_aa: ASSFLGYEQY
v_call: TRBV7-2; j_call: TRBJ2-1; cdr3_aa: ASSPDPLTGFHEQF
v_call: TRBV5-1; j_call: TRBJ2-2; cdr3_aa: ASSLRGAGELF
v_call: TRBV4-1; j_call: TRBJ2-7; cdr3_aa: ASSQVPPREHYEQY
v_call: TRBV6-1; j_call: TRBJ2-2; cdr3_aa: ASRERIFADWGYRGSTGELF
v_call: TRBV11-2; j_call: TRBJ2-2; cdr3_aa: ASSLEELGPVGYPGELF
v_call: TRBV10-3; j_call: TRBJ2-7; cdr3_aa: ATTSGGAYEQY
v_call: TRBV7-2; j_call: TRBJ2-3; cdr3_aa: ASSLVPGLADTDTQY
v_call: TRBV20-1; j_call: TRBJ1-2; cdr3_aa: SVRPGSGYT
v_call: TRBV2; j_call: TRBJ2-4; cdr3_aa: ASRGSGRALENIQY
v_call: TRBV29-1; j_call: TRBJ2-7; cdr3_aa: SVEGTRLSSYEQY
v_call: TRBV11-1; j_call: TRBJ1-1; cdr3_aa: ASSSLQAEAF
v_call: TRBV7-8; j_call: TRBJ2-7; cdr3_aa: ASSLGPGQGYEQY
v_call: TRBV5-1; j_call: TRBJ2-7; cdr3_aa: ASSSAGGKYEQY
v_call: TRBV9; j_call: TRBJ1-1; cdr3_aa: ASREVDRGLSEAF
v_call: TRBV9; j_call: TRBJ2-7; cdr3_aa: ASSTQGRYSYEQY
v_call: TRBV28; j_call: TRBJ1-5; cdr3_aa: ASSDNRAQH
v_call: TRBV6-1; j_call: TRBJ1-2; cdr3_aa: ASSEGTGVYGYT